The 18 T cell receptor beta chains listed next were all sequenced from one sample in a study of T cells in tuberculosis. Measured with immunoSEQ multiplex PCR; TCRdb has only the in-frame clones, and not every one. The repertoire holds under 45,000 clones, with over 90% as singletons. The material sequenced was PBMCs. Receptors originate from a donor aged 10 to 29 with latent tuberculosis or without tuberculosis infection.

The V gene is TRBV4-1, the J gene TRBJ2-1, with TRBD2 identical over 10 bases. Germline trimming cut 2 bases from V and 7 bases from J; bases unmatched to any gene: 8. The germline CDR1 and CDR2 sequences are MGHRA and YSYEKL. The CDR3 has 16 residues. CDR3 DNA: TGCGCCAGCAGCCAATCCCTAGCGGGGGTATTGAATGAGCAGTTCTTC. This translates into CASSQSLAGVLNEQFF.

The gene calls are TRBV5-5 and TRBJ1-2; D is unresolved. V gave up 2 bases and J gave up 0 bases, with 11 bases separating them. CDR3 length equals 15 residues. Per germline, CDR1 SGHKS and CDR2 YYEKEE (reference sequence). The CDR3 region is CASSLWANANYGYTF. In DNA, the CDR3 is TGTGCCAGCAGCTTATGGGCTAATGCTAACTATGGCTACACCTTC.

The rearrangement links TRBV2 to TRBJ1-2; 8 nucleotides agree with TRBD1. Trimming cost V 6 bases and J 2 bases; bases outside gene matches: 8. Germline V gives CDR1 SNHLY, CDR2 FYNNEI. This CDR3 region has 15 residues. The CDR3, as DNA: TGTGCCAGCAGAGGGCACCAGGGGGCGAACTATGGCTACACCTTC. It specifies CASRGHQGANYGYTF.

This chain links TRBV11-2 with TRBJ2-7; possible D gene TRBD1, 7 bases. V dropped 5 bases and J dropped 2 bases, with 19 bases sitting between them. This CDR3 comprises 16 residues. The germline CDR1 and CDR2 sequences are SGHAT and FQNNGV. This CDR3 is CASSPGGLRGPYEQYF. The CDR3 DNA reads TGTGCCAGCAGCCCAGGGGGGTTAAGGGGGCCCTACGAGCAGTACTTC.

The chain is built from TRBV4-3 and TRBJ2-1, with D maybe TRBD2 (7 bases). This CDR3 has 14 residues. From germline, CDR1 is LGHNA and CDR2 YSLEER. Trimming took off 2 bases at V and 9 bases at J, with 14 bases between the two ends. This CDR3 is CASSQFRGAGEQFF. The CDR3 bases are TGCGCCAGCAGCCAATTCCGGGGGGCGGGTGAGCAGTTCTTC.

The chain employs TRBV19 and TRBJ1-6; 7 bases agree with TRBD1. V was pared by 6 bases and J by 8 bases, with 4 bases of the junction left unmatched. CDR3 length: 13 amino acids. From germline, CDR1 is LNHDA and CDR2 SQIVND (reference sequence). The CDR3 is CASRGQVYSPLHF. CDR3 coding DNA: TGTGCCAGTAGAGGACAGGTGTATTCACCCCTCCACTTT. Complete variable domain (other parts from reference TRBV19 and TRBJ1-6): DGGITQSPKYLFRKEGQNVTLSCEQNLNHDAMYWYRQDPGQGLRLIYYSQIVNDFQKGDIAEGYSVSREKKESFPLTVTSAQKNPTAFYLCASRGQVYSPLHFGNGTRLTVT.

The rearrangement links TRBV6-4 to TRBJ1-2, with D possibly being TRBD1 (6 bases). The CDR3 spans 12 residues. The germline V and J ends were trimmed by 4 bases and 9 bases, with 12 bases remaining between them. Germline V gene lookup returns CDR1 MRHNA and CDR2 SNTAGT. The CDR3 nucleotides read TGTGCCAGCAGTGGCACAGGGTTGAGCTACACCTTC. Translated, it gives CASSGTGLSYTF.

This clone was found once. Here the CDR3 reads CASSIGDRGFEDEQFF. The CDR3 DNA follows: TGTGCCAGCAGCATTGGGGACAGGGGGTTTGAGGATGAGCAGTTCTTC. The chain links TRBV27 to TRBJ2-1; 11 bases match TRBD1. This CDR3 is 16 amino acids long. From germline, CDR1 is MNHEY and CDR2 SMNVEV (reference sequence). V lost 6 bases and J lost 8; bases outside the gene matches: 12.

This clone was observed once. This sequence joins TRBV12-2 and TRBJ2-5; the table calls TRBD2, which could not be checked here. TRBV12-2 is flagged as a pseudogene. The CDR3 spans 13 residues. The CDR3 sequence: CASPTAGAETQYF. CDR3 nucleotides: TGTGCAAGTCCAACCGCGGGGGCAGAGACCCAGTACTTC.

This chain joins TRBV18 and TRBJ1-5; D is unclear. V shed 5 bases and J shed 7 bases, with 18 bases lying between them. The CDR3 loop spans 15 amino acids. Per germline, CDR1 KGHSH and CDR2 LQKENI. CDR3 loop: CASSFTSGGEQPQHF. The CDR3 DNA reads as TGTGCCAGCTCATTCACCAGTGGCGGAGAGCAGCCCCAGCATTTT.

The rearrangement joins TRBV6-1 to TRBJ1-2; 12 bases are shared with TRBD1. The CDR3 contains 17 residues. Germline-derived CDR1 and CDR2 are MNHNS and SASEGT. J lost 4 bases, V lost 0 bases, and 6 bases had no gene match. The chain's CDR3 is CASSEAGTGGASYGYTF. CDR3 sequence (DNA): TGTGCCAGCAGTGAAGCGGGGACAGGGGGCGCCAGCTATGGCTACACCTTC.

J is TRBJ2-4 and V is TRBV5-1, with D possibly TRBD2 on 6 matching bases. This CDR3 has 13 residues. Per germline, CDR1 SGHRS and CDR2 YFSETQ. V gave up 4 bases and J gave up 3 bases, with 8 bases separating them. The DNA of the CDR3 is TGCGCCAGCAGCAACGGGGGCAAAAACATTCAGTACTTC. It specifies CASSNGGKNIQYF.

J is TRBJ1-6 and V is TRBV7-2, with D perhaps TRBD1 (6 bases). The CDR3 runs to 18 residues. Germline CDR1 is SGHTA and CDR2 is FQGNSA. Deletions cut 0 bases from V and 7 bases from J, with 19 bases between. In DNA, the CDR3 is TGTGCCAGCAGCTTAGCCCCAGTCACAGGGCTCAGGAATTCACCCCTCCACTTT. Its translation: CASSLAPVTGLRNSPLHF.

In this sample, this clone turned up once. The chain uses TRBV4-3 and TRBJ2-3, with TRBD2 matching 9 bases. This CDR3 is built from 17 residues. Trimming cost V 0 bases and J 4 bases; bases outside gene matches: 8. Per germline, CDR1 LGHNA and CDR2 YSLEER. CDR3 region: CASSQDLRGGLPDTQYF. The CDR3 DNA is TGCGCCAGCAGCCAAGATCTGCGGGGGGGCCTCCCAGATACGCAGTATTTT.

CDR3 nucleotides: TGTGCCAGCAGTGACTCTAGCACCGGGGAGCTGTTTTTT. It is translated as CASSDSSTGELFF. The chain employs TRBV6-4 and TRBJ2-2; D remains unclear. Per the germline V gene, CDR1 is MRHNA and CDR2 is SNTAGT. The V end was cut by 0 bases, the J end by 4 bases, with 3 bases between. This CDR3 spans 13 amino acids.

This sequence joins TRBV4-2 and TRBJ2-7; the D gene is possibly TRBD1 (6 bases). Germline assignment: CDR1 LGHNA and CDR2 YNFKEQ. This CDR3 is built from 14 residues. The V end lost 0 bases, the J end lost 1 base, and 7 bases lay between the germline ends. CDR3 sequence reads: CASSQERGSYEQYF. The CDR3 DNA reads TGTGCCAGCAGCCAAGAAAGGGGGTCCTACGAGCAGTACTTC.

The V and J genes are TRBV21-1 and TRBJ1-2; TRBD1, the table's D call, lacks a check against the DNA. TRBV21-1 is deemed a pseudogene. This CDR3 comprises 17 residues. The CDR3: CASSKSLGGQGEEGYTF. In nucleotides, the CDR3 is TGTGCCAGCAGCAAGAGTTTAGGTGGTCAGGGGGAAGAAGGCTACACCTTC.

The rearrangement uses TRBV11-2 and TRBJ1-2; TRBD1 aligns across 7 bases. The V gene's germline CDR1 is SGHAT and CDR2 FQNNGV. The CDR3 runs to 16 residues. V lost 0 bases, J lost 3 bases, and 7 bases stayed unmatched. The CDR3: CASSLDLGGGDYGYTF. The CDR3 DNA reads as TGTGCCAGCAGCTTAGATCTAGGAGGGGGCGACTATGGCTACACCTTC.